Presented here are 8 T cell receptor beta chains from one specimen sequenced in a study of shared clonotypes between healthy human individuals. Data came from immunoSEQ multiplex PCR; TCRdb stores just in-frame clones and leaves some out. Of millions of clones in the sample, 85% to 95% were seen once. Sequencing used naive CD4+ T cells from PBMCs. Sample subset: CD45RA+ positively selected. These receptor sequences come from a man aged 18-30 years in good health. Some clones in this sample may be carry-over from other donors' samples.

V gene TRBV7-9 combines with J gene TRBJ1-1; possible D gene TRBD1, 5 bases. The CDR3 runs to 15 residues. CDR1 is SEHNR, CDR2 FQNEAQ, per germline (reference sequence). V was shortened by 5 bases and J by 0 bases, with 13 bases between the two germline ends. The CDR3 reads CASSRGERVNTEAFF. The DNA for the CDR3 is TGTGCCAGCAGCCGAGGGGAAAGGGTGAACACTGAAGCTTTCTTT.

For this clone: One end of the junction fails to match germline, which may point to a read error. This chain joins TRBV28 and TRBJ2-7; D unclear. Germline V lookup: CDR1 MDHEN, CDR2 SYDVKM. The CDR3 spans 12 residues. In DNA, the CDR3 is TGTGCCAGCAGTTTACTCCCGTACGGGCAGTACTTC. Residues: CASSLLPYGQYF.

The DNA of the CDR3 is TGTGCCACCAGCAGAGAAGCGGGAGTGGCTGCGACCCAGTACTTC. Protein sequence: CATSREAGVAATQYF. The rearrangement links TRBV15 to TRBJ2-5; 8 bases match TRBD2. The CDR3 covers 15 residues. CDR1 and CDR2 from the germline V gene are LNHNV and YYDKDF (reference sequence). V dropped 0 bases and J dropped 7; count of bases not matched to a gene: 7.

The rearrangement uses TRBV5-8 and TRBJ1-6, with D maybe TRBD1 (5 bases). The CDR3 spans 16 residues. Germline V lookup: CDR1 SGHTS, CDR2 YDEGEE. The V gene lost 4 bases and the J gene lost 10 bases, with 21 bases spanning the gap. The CDR3 sequence is CASSDPIGGVDSPLHF. DNA for the CDR3: TGTGCCAGCAGCGACCCTATCGGGGGGGTCGACTCACCCCTCCACTTT. The variable domain in full, completed from reference TRBV5-8 and TRBJ1-6, reads EAGVTQSPTHLIKTRGQQATLRCSPISGHTSVYWYQQALGLGLQFLLWYDEGEERNRGNFPPRFSGRQFPNYSSELNVNALELEDSALYLCASSDPIGGVDSPLHFGNGTRLTVT.

V is TRBV5-6 and J is TRBJ1-2; 12 bases map to TRBD1. The germline gives CDR1 SGHDT, CDR2 YYEEEE. CDR3 length: 17 residues. Trimming cost V 1 base and J 4 bases; bases outside gene matches: 8. For the CDR3, the DNA is TGTGCCAGCAGCTTGAGGGACAGGGGGCCTTTTACCTATGGCTACACCTTC. Translating gives CASSLRDRGPFTYGYTF.

The V gene is TRBV6-5, the J gene TRBJ2-7; TRBD1 is a possible D gene (6 bases). This CDR3 is 13 amino acids long. Germline CDR1 and CDR2: MNHEY and SVGAGI. Trimming shortened V by 4 bases and J by 4 bases, and 11 bases separated the two germline ends. In DNA, the CDR3 is TGTGCCAGCAGTTTTAAAGGGGGATACGAGCAGTACTTC. The encoded protein is CASSFKGGYEQYF.

V and J are TRBV6-5 and TRBJ1-1; unclear D gene. V was shortened by 6 bases and J by 4 bases, with 12 bases between the two germline ends. The germline gives CDR1 MNHEY, CDR2 SVGAGI. The length of the CDR3 is 13 residues. CDR3: CASRREWSTEAFF. The CDR3 DNA sequence: TGTGCCAGCAGGAGGGAGTGGAGCACTGAAGCTTTCTTT.

This clone was observed a single time. The sample has other DNA sequences that encode this CDR3 too. The rearrangement links TRBV11-2 to TRBJ2-1; the match to TRBD2 covers 12 bases. Germline CDR1 reads SGHAT; CDR2 reads FQNNGV. Trimming cost V 3 bases and J 2 bases; bases outside gene matches: 5. The CDR3 totals 17 residues. The CDR3 bases are TGTGCCAGCAGCTTGGGGCTAGCGGGAGGGCCCTACAATGAGCAGTTCTTC. Translation: CASSLGLAGGPYNEQFF.